This passage covers 8 T cell receptor beta chains from one sample sequenced in a study of T cells in Graves' hyperthyroidism and ophthalmopathy (dated by TCRdb to between 2017 and 2020). The library came from multiplex PCR. These reads were obtained on an Illumina HiSeq 2000. Amplification of TCR beta CDR3 regions was carried out from RNA transcripts. The TCR CDR3 was subjected to a first round of RT-PCR using the HTBI primer set and the Qiagen OneStep RT-PCR kit. TCRdb trimmed the raw reads at Q25, called clones with MiXCR and kept productive beta chains. Rows with a matching CDR3 protein are joined into one entry that keeps the most common DNA and genes. Present in this sample are approximately 400,000 distinct CDR3 sequences, about 14% of which were seen just once. The top ten hold about 19% of the sample. The sequenced sample consisted of blood. Receptor source: a woman aged 30 to 39 with Graves' ophthalmopathy.

The chain links TRBV19 to TRBJ2-2, with 7 positions matching TRBD1. Unmatched junction bases numbered 5, after V lost 4 bases and J lost 3 bases. Germline CDR1 reads LNHDA; CDR2 reads SQIVND (reference sequence). The CDR3 totals 15 residues. CDR3 region: CASSNTRGHTGELFF. CDR3 DNA: TGTGCCAGTAGTAACACTAGGGGGCACACCGGGGAGCTGTTTTTT.

This clonotype came up many times. The chain recombines TRBV12-3 or TRBV12-4 with TRBJ2-1; D is perhaps TRBD1 (6 bases). V was cut by 2 bases and J by 4 bases, with 12 bases left in between. The CDR3 extends over 15 amino acids. CDR3 nucleotides: TGTGCCAGCAGTTTACAGGACAGCCTTTACAATGAGCAGTTCTTC. This translates into CASSLQDSLYNEQFF.

The chain uses TRBV14 and TRBJ1-4; weak D call: TRBD1 (5 bases). V was clipped by 0 bases and J by 5 bases, with 16 bases between them. Germline CDR1 is SGHDN and CDR2 is FVKESK. This CDR3 spans 17 amino acids. CDR3 coding DNA: TGTGCCAGCAGCCAAGATCAGGGATATCAAGGGAATGAAAAACTGTTTTTT. This sequence encodes CASSQDQGYQGNEKLFF. The entire variable domain, with the rest obtained from reference TRBV14 and TRBJ1-4, is as follows: EAGVTQFPSHSVIEKGQTVTLRCDPISGHDNLYWYRRVMGKEIKFLLHFVKESKQDESGMPNNRFLAERTGGTYSTLKVQPAELEDSGVYFCASSQDQGYQGNEKLFFGSGTQLSVL.

V gene TRBV19 combines with J gene TRBJ1-1, with 8 bases lining up with TRBD1. CDR3 size: 14 residues. Germline CDR1 and CDR2: LNHDA and SQIVND (reference sequence). The J segment lost 7 bases and the V segment lost 4 bases, leaving 8 bases of the junction unmatched. The CDR3 loop reads CASSTDRTGLEAFF. The DNA for the CDR3 is TGTGCCAGTAGTACGGACCGGACAGGGCTTGAAGCTTTCTTT.

This clonotype came up many times. The V call is TRBV20-1, the J call TRBJ2-7; D is possibly TRBD1 (5 bases). This CDR3 has 13 amino acids. Trimming left V 0 bases short and J 7 bases short, with 13 bases between. Germline CDR1 reads DFQATT; CDR2 reads SNEGSKA (reference sequence). CDR3 DNA sequence: TGCAGTGCTAGAGACGTGGGGCTAGGGGAGCAGTACTTC. Residues: CSARDVGLGEQYF.

The chain links TRBV9 to TRBJ1-1; D perhaps matches TRBD1 (6 bases). The germline V gene has CDR1 SGDLS and CDR2 YYNGEE. The CDR3 extends over 16 amino acids. V lost 0 bases, J lost 2 bases, and 14 bases lay in between. CDR3 nucleotide sequence: TGTGCCAGCAGCGTAGATCACACAGGGAAAAACACTGAAGCTTTCTTT. Encoded protein: CASSVDHTGKNTEAFF.

This clonotype was counted only a few times. The chain recombines TRBV29-1 with TRBJ2-1, with 12 bases matching TRBD2. V gave up 3 bases and J gave up 4 bases; unmatched junction bases: 10. The CDR3 has 17 amino acids. Germline V lookup: CDR1 SQVTM, CDR2 ANQGSEA. The CDR3 is CSVESSGGAGIYNEQFF. In nucleotides, the CDR3 is TGCAGCGTTGAGTCTAGCGGGGGGGCCGGTATATACAATGAGCAGTTCTTC.

This clonotype turned up a few times. The chain couples TRBV2 to TRBJ1-5, with a tentative D call TRBD1 (5 bases). The CDR3 has 16 residues. Trimming pared 6 bases from V and 2 bases from J, leaving 17 bases between. The germline gives CDR1 SNHLY, CDR2 FYNNEI. The CDR3 protein is CASRLPGGEGNQPQHF. For the CDR3, the DNA is TGTGCCAGCAGATTACCCGGAGGGGAGGGCAATCAGCCCCAGCATTTT.